The following is a T cell receptor beta chain sequence with its context. Method: immunoSEQ multiplex PCR; TCRdb's copy keeps in-frame clones and lacks some. The sample records over 200,000 clones, 75% to 90% being singletons. The data derive from a study of blood T cell repertoires in COVID-19. Whole-study context: Specimens from acute and convalescent COVID-19 originated in the United States, Italy and Spain.

The CDR3 length is 14 residues. Between the trimmed V and J ends, which lost 1 base and 5 bases, there was a span of 11 bases. Germline V gives CDR1 KGHSH, CDR2 LQKENI. The sample comprised peripheral blood. This chain connects TRBV18 to TRBJ1-1; a weak D match, TRBD1 (5 bases). The clonotype was recovered from a man between 60 and 75 years old who had recovered from COVID-19. The CDR3 region is CASSPLDSLTEAFF. In nucleotides, the CDR3 is TGTGCCAGCTCACCACTTGACAGCTTGACTGAAGCTTTCTTT.